A single sample gave rise to the 14 T cell receptor beta chains below, sequenced in a study of T cell changes during pregnancy in multiple sclerosis. Sequencing was performed with immunoSEQ multiplex PCR; in TCRdb, only in-frame clones are kept and a portion is missing. This sample has around 72,000 clones, with roughly 89% found just once. The sample in question was peripheral blood, obtained in the third trimester of pregnancy. These receptors all stem from a female donor in good health, enrolled as a control in a pregnancy study.

For this clone: The junction differs from germline at one of its ends, possibly a read error. CDR3 region: CASRLGLGVTGELFF. In DNA, the CDR3 is TGTGCCAGCCGCTTAGGGCTAGGGGTCACCGGGGAGCTGTTTTTT. V gene TRBV5-6 combines with J gene TRBJ2-2; D is perhaps TRBD1 (5 bases). The CDR3 has 15 amino acids. The germline gives CDR1 SGHDT, CDR2 YYEEEE.

The chain links TRBV18 to TRBJ2-7, with TRBD1 matching 7 bases. J was trimmed by 7 bases and V by 2 bases; bases with no gene match: 11. The germline CDR1 and CDR2 sequences are KGHSH and LQKENI. The CDR3 has 15 amino acids. The CDR3 region has the DNA TGTGCCAGCTCACCATCACGGACAGGTCAAGGTGAGCAGTACTTC. This encodes CASSPSRTGQGEQYF.

The chain uses TRBV29-1 and TRBJ1-4, with TRBD1 as a possible D gene (5 bases). Germline lookup yields CDR1 SQVTM and CDR2 ANQGSEA. There are 14 residues in the CDR3. The V end lost 5 bases, the J end lost 8 bases, and 18 bases lay between the germline ends. CDR3 in amino acids: CSVSRQGGGEKLFF. CDR3 coding DNA: TGCAGCGTTTCTCGTCAGGGAGGAGGAGAAAAACTGTTTTTT.

The rearrangement joins TRBV5-1 to TRBJ1-2, with TRBD1 identical over 7 bases. CDR1 is SGHRS and CDR2 is YFSETQ in the germline V gene. Unmatched junction bases numbered 3, after V lost 0 bases and J lost 1 base. The CDR3 spans 15 residues. The CDR3 DNA reads TGCGCCAGCAGCTTGGACAGGGGCAATAACTATGGCTACACCTTC. Its protein product is CASSLDRGNNYGYTF.

This clone was detected only a few times. The chain's CDR3 is CANLRQEAFF. The CDR3 bases are TGTGCCAACCTCCGACAGGAAGCTTTCTTT. This rearrangement joins TRBV19 to TRBJ1-1; tentatively, D is TRBD1 (5 bases). This CDR3 contains 10 residues. Germline lookup yields CDR1 LNHDA and CDR2 SQIVND (reference sequence). V was clipped by 10 bases and J by 8 bases, with 11 bases between them.

V gene TRBV9 combines with J gene TRBJ1-3, with D tentatively TRBD1 (6 bases). Germline V gives CDR1 SGDLS, CDR2 YYNGEE. With 2 bases removed from V and 4 bases from J, the gap between germline ends came to 7 bases. The CDR3 loop spans 13 amino acids. CDR3: CASSVQGGNTIYF. CDR3 nucleotides: TGTGCCAGCAGCGTCCAGGGGGGAAACACCATATATTTT.

This chain connects TRBV28 to TRBJ1-4, with 9 positions matching TRBD1. Germline CDR1 reads MDHEN; CDR2 reads SYDVKM. The CDR3 covers 11 residues. After removal of 3 bases from V and 14 bases from J, the junction contained 1 base not matched to a gene. The CDR3 DNA is TGTGCCAGCAGTTTTGGACAGGGGCTGTTTTTT. Its protein is CASSFGQGLFF.

The genes are TRBV11-2 and TRBJ2-1; D gene unclear. The V end lost 1 base, the J end lost 7 bases, and 8 bases lay between the germline ends. The germline V gene has CDR1 SGHAT and CDR2 FQNNGV. This CDR3 has 13 residues. CDR3 nucleotide sequence: TGTGCCAGCAGCTTAGGTCGGGTGAATGAGCAGTTCTTC. It translates to CASSLGRVNEQFF.

The DNA for the CDR3 is TGTGCCAGCAGCTTGTTGGGGGCAGGGGATGCTTCAGAGATAGTCTACACCTTC. Amino acid sequence: CASSLLGAGDASEIVYTF. V and J are TRBV5-6 and TRBJ1-2; the D gene is possibly TRBD1 (6 bases). Germline values: CDR1 SGHDT, CDR2 YYEEEE. Trimming cost V 1 base and J 10 bases, with 29 bases left between them. This CDR3 spans 18 amino acids.

The V call is TRBV25-1, the J call TRBJ1-1, with D tentatively TRBD1 (5 bases). Trimming stripped 3 bases from V and 4 bases from J, with 15 bases between. The CDR3 extends over 15 amino acids. Germline-derived CDR1 and CDR2 are MGHDK and SYGVNS. The DNA for the CDR3 is TGTGCCAGCAGTGACCCCCAGGGAGGGGTCACTGAAGCTTTCTTT. It codes for CASSDPQGGVTEAFF.

The rearrangement links TRBV6-1 to TRBJ1-6, with D tentatively TRBD1 (5 bases). The CDR3 sequence is 16 residues long. CDR1 is MNHNS, CDR2 SASEGT, per germline. V shed 1 base and J shed 10 bases, with 17 bases lying between them. In DNA, the CDR3 is TGTGCCAGCAGTGAAGATCAGGGAGGTGTGGGGTCACCCCTCCACTTT. It codes for CASSEDQGGVGSPLHF.

Only one count was recorded for this clone. This chain uses TRBV4-1 with TRBJ2-6, with D maybe TRBD2 (5 bases). Looked up from germline, CDR1 is MGHRA and CDR2 is YSYEKL. V was clipped by 1 base and J by 4 bases, with 14 bases between them. The CDR3 contains 17 residues. Written as DNA, the CDR3 is TGCGCCAGCAGCCAAGGGGAGTGGAAGTCCGGGGCCAACGTCCTGACTTTC. It codes for CASSQGEWKSGANVLTF.

The rearrangement joins TRBV11-2 to TRBJ2-7; D is possibly TRBD2 (5 bases). The ends were cut back, 4 bases at V and 6 bases at J, with 13 bases in the middle. The CDR3 loop spans 13 amino acids. Germline lookup yields CDR1 SGHAT and CDR2 FQNNGV. DNA of the CDR3: TGTGCCAGCAGCTCGACTAATTCGGTCGAGCAGTACTTC. Translated, it gives CASSSTNSVEQYF.

The chain is built from TRBV5-6 and TRBJ2-1; possibly TRBD2 for D (7 bases). Germline V gene lookup returns CDR1 SGHDT and CDR2 YYEEEE. The V end lost 4 bases, the J end lost 0 bases, and 14 bases lay between the germline ends. This CDR3 region has 16 residues. CDR3 sequence: CASSRSGGLSYNEQFF. The CDR3 DNA sequence: TGTGCCAGCAGCCGCTCCGGGGGGCTCTCCTACAATGAGCAGTTCTTC.